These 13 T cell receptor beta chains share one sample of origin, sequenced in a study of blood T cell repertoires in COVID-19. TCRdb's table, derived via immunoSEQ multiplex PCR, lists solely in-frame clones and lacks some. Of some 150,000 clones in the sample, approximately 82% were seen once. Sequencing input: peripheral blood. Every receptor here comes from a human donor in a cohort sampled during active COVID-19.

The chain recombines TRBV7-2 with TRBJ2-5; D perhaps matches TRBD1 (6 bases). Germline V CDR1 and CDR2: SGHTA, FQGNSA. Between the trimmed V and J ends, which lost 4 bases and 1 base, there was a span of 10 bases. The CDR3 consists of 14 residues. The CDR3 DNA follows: TGTGCCAGCAGCTCCACAGGGATCCAAGAGACCCAGTACTTC. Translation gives CASSSTGIQETQYF.

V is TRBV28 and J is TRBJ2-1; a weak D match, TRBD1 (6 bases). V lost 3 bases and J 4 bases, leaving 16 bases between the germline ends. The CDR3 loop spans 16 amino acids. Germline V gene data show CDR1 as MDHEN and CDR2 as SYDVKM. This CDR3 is CASSFSGTRSYNEQFF. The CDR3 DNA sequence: TGTGCCAGCAGTTTTTCCGGGACACGATCTTACAATGAGCAGTTCTTC.

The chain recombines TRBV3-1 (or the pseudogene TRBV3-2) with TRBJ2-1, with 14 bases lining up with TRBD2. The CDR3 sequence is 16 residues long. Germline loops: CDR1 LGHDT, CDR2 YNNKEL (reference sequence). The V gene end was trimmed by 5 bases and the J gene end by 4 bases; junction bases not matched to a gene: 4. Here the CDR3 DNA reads TGTGCCAGCAGCGGGACTAGCGGGAGATCTTACAATGAGCAGTTCTTC. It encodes CASSGTSGRSYNEQFF.

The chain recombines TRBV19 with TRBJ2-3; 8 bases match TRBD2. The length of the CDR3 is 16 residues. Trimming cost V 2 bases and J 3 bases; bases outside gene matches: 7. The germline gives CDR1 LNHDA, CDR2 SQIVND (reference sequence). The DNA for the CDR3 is TGTGCCAGTAGTATAAGCCCAAGCGGGAGTACAGATACGCAGTATTTT. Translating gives CASSISPSGSTDTQYF. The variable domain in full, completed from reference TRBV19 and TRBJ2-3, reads DGGITQSPKYLFRKEGQNVTLSCEQNLNHDAMYWYRQDPGQGLRLIYYSQIVNDFQKGDIAEGYSVSREKKESFPLTVTSAQKNPTAFYLCASSISPSGSTDTQYFGPGTRLTVL.

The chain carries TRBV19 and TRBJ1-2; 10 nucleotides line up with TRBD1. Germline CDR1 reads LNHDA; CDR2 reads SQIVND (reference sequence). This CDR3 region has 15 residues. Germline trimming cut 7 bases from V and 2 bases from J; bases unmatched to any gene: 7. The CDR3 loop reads CASTRGTGENYGYTF. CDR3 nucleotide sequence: TGTGCCAGTACCCGTGGGACAGGGGAAAACTATGGCTACACCTTC.

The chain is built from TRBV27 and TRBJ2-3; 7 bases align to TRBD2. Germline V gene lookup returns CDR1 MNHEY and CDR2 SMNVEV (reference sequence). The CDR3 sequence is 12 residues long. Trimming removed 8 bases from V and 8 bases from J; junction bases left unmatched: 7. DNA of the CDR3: TGTGCCAGCGGTACTAGCGAGGGTACGCAGTATTTT. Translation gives CASGTSEGTQYF.

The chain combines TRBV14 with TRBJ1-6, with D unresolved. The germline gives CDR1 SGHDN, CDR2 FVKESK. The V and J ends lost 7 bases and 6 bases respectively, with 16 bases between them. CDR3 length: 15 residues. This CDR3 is CASNHIGVPNSPLHF. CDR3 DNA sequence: TGTGCCAGCAACCACATCGGGGTTCCTAATTCACCCCTCCACTTT.

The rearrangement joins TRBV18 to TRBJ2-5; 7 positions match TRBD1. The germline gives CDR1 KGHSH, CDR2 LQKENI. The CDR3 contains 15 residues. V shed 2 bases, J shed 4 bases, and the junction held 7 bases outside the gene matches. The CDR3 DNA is TGTGCCAGCTCACCAGCACAGGGGAGATCAGAGACCCAGTACTTC. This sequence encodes CASSPAQGRSETQYF.

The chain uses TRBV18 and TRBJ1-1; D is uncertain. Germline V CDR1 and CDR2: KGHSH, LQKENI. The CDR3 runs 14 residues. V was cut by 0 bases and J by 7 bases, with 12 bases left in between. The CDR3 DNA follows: TGTGCCAGCTCACCACCGTCGAAGAGCCGTGAAGCTTTCTTT. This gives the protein CASSPPSKSREAFF.

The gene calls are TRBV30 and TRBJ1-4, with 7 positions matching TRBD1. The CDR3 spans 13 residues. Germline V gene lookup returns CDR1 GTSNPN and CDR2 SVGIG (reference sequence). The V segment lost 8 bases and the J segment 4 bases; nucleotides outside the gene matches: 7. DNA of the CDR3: TGTGCCGTAAACAGGGGCGGTAATGAAAAACTGTTTTTT. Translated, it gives CAVNRGGNEKLFF.

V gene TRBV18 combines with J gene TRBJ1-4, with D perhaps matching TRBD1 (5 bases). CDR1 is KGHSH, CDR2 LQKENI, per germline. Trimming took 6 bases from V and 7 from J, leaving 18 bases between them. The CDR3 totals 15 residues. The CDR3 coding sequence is TGTGCCAGCTCTATCGACAGCAAGGTCCGTGAAAAACTGTTTTTT. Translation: CASSIDSKVREKLFF.

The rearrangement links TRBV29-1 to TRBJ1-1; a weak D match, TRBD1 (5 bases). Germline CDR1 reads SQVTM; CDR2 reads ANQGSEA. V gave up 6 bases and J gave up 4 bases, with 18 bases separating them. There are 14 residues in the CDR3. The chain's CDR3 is CSVVGDSDGTEAFF. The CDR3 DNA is TGCAGCGTGGTCGGAGACAGCGATGGCACTGAAGCTTTCTTT.

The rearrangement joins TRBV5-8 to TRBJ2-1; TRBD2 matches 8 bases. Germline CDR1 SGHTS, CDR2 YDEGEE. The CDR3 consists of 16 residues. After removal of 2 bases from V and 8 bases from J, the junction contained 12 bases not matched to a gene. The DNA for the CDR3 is TGTGCCAGCAGCTTCACCGGGAGGGGTGGAAGGGATGAGCAGTTCTTC. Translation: CASSFTGRGGRDEQFF.